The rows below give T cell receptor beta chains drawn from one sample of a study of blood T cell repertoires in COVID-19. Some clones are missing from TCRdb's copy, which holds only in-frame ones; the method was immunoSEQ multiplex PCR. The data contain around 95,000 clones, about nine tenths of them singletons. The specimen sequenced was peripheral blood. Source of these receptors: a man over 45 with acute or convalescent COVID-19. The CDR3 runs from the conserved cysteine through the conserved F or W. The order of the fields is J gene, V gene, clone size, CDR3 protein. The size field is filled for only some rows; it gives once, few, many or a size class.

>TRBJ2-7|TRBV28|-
CASSQGGIGYEQYF
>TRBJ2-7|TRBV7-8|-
CASSLAHMDNEQYF
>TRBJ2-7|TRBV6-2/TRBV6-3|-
CASSYPPTSGRNEQYF
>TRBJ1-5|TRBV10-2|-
CASSDYRQGVDQPQHF
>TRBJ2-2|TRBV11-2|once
CASSLPQGPGELFF
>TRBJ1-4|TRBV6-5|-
CASKRQATNEKLFF
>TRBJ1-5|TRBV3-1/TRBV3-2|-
CASSQGAGGGNQPQHF
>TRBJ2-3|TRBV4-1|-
CASSQGSAGGDTQYF
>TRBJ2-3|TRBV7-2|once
CASSLGSGGDTQYF
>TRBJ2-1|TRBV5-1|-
CASKRHESSYNEQFF
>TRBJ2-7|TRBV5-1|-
CASSLDRLLEQYF
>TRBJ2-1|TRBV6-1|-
CASSESPYNEQFF
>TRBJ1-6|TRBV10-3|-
CAISGRGRDSPLHF
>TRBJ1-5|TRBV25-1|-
CASSESRGLGNQPQHF
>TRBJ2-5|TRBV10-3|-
CAIGTLPETQYF
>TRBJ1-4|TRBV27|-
CASSPTVRGEKLFF
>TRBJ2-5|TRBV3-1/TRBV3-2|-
CASSPRQETQYF
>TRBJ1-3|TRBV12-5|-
CASGLVKQTGEGNTIYF
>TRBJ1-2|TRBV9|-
CASSASSGGYGYTF
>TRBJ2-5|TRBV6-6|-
CASSQGLAGVETQYF
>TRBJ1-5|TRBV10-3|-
CAISEGQGESQPQHF
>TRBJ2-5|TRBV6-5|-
CAITGAQGTQYF
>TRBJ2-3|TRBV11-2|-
CASSQSTSGRFTDTQYF
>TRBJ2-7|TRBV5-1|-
CASSLLPGTGYEQYF
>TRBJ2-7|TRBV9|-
CASSGSSAEQYF
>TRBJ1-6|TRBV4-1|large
CASSQDSLSPLHF
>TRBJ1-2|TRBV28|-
CASSAGYGYTF
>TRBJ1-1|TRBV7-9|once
CASSLGAYTEAFF
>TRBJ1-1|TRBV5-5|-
CASSLNGNSNTEAFF